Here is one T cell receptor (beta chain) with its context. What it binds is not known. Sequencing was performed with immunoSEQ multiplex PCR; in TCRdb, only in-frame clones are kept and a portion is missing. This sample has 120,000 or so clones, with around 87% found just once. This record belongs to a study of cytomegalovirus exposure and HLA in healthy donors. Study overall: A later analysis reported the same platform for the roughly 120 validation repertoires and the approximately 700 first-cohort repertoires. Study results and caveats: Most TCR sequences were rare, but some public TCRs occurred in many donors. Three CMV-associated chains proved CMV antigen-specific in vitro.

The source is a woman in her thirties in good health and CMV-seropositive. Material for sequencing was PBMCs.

This chain's CDR3 is CASSPGAYEQYF. Written as DNA, the CDR3 is TGTGCCAGCTCCCCAGGGGCCTACGAGCAGTACTTC. This rearrangement joins TRBV6-1 to TRBJ2-7; tentatively, D is TRBD1 (6 bases). Trimming cost V 8 bases and J 2 bases, with 10 bases left between them. CDR1 MNHNS and CDR2 SASEGT come from the germline V gene. The CDR3 is 12 amino acids.